These T cell receptor beta chains were read from a single sample in a study of molecular identifiers for immune sequencing clone quantification. One entry per CDR3 protein, called by TCRdb with MiXCR from the PCR reads. In the table there are 300,000 to 400,000 distinct CDR3 sequences, 24% of which are singletons. The sample was naive CD8+ T cells from blood, with Jurkat cell RNA spiked in. These receptors came from a human donor in good health. Some libraries in this study had Jurkat cell RNA spiked in. Both conserved end residues are trimmed from each CDR3. The order of the fields is CDR3 protein, J gene, V gene.

CDR3aa: ASSQAAPSTDTQY; j_gene: TRBJ2-3; v_gene: TRBV4-1
CDR3aa: ASSLTPGGGTGELF; j_gene: TRBJ2-2; v_gene: TRBV5-1
CDR3aa: ASSYSSSSYNEQF; j_gene: TRBJ2-1; v_gene: TRBV6-5
CDR3aa: ASSQVLGNTEAF; j_gene: TRBJ1-1; v_gene: TRBV4-3
CDR3aa: SARDQSTVYYNEQF; j_gene: TRBJ2-1; v_gene: TRBV20-1
CDR3aa: ASSLFLAGADNEQF; j_gene: TRBJ2-1; v_gene: TRBV27
CDR3aa: ASSVESLAGEETQY; j_gene: TRBJ2-5; v_gene: TRBV9
CDR3aa: ASSPATGVDEQF; j_gene: TRBJ2-1; v_gene: TRBV4-3
CDR3aa: ASSLGGGTSTDTQY; j_gene: TRBJ2-3; v_gene: TRBV7-2
CDR3aa: ASSSWDVAGEKLF; j_gene: TRBJ1-4; v_gene: TRBV7-6
CDR3aa: ASSRDYTEAF; j_gene: TRBJ1-1; v_gene: TRBV5-4
CDR3aa: ASSLDRHLEDEKLF; j_gene: TRBJ1-4; v_gene: TRBV5-6
CDR3aa: ASSLPTSGTDTQY; j_gene: TRBJ2-3; v_gene: TRBV5-6
CDR3aa: ASSYSGNSNQPQH; j_gene: TRBJ1-5; v_gene: TRBV6-2/TRBV6-3
CDR3aa: ASSVAGSNTGELF; j_gene: TRBJ2-2; v_gene: TRBV9
CDR3aa: ASSLGSLSGYEQY; j_gene: TRBJ2-7; v_gene: TRBV7-9
CDR3aa: ASSGTEDTEAF; j_gene: TRBJ1-1; v_gene: TRBV7-6
CDR3aa: ASSVGDTAEQY; j_gene: TRBJ2-7; v_gene: TRBV5-4
CDR3aa: ASSAHGTEAF; j_gene: TRBJ1-1; v_gene: TRBV7-9
CDR3aa: ASSFGPGTGTEAF; j_gene: TRBJ1-1; v_gene: TRBV5-1
CDR3aa: ASSQEPGLSGNTIY; j_gene: TRBJ1-3; v_gene: TRBV4-1
CDR3aa: ASSTYTGVLF; j_gene: TRBJ2-2; v_gene: TRBV19
CDR3aa: ASSLLTGYYNSPLH; j_gene: TRBJ1-6; v_gene: TRBV7-9
CDR3aa: ASSEGRVRAYEQY; j_gene: TRBJ2-7; v_gene: TRBV6-1
CDR3aa: ASSQVEALGSSYEQY; j_gene: TRBJ2-7; v_gene: TRBV4-2
CDR3aa: SVEVRGGGAQY; j_gene: TRBJ2-7; v_gene: TRBV29-1
CDR3aa: ASNPRGNEQF; j_gene: TRBJ2-1; v_gene: TRBV11-2
CDR3aa: ASSKNLQGAAAGELF; j_gene: TRBJ2-2; v_gene: TRBV7-6
CDR3aa: ASSQEFPLGSGRAGELF; j_gene: TRBJ2-2; v_gene: TRBV4-3
CDR3aa: SVGHFSGNTIY; j_gene: TRBJ1-3; v_gene: TRBV29-1
CDR3aa: ASSGGTSAYYEQY; j_gene: TRBJ2-7; v_gene: TRBV5-4
CDR3aa: ASSPGPLEQF; j_gene: TRBJ2-1; v_gene: TRBV27
CDR3aa: SARGPGVDQPQH; j_gene: TRBJ1-5; v_gene: TRBV20-1
CDR3aa: ASSPPDPMGNEQF; j_gene: TRBJ2-1; v_gene: TRBV18
CDR3aa: ASSSGLAGGQKF; j_gene: TRBJ2-1; v_gene: TRBV21-1
CDR3aa: ASSWDSTDTQY; j_gene: TRBJ2-3; v_gene: TRBV7-9
CDR3aa: ASSYSPSYTGELF; j_gene: TRBJ2-2; v_gene: TRBV6-2/TRBV6-3
CDR3aa: SVEGQERFYGYT; j_gene: TRBJ1-2; v_gene: TRBV29-1
CDR3aa: ASSQASGTPQF; j_gene: TRBJ2-1; v_gene: TRBV4-3
CDR3aa: ASRTGTGMNYGYT; j_gene: TRBJ1-2; v_gene: TRBV2
CDR3aa: AWARWGGTEAF; j_gene: TRBJ1-1; v_gene: TRBV30
CDR3aa: ASSLGGGSGYEQY; j_gene: TRBJ2-7; v_gene: TRBV7-2
CDR3aa: ACSLWGDRETEAF; j_gene: TRBJ1-1; v_gene: TRBV27
CDR3aa: ASSPPSLEQY; j_gene: TRBJ2-7; v_gene: TRBV6-5
CDR3aa: ASSLVWDSSPRSPLH; j_gene: TRBJ1-6; v_gene: TRBV12-3/TRBV12-4
CDR3aa: ASGLSPGELF; j_gene: TRBJ2-2; v_gene: TRBV12-5
CDR3aa: ASSPFDRGILPF; j_gene: TRBJ1-2; v_gene: TRBV12-3/TRBV12-4
CDR3aa: ASSLLGLNTKTF; j_gene: TRBJ1-1; v_gene: TRBV12-3/TRBV12-4
CDR3aa: AWKDRFNTEAF; j_gene: TRBJ1-1; v_gene: TRBV2
CDR3aa: SARDHSGSYNEQF; j_gene: TRBJ2-1; v_gene: TRBV20-1
CDR3aa: ATSDLGQGTGELF; j_gene: TRBJ2-2; v_gene: TRBV24-1
CDR3aa: SATAAKNTGELF; j_gene: TRBJ2-2; v_gene: TRBV29-1
CDR3aa: ASSRLDRLVEQY; j_gene: TRBJ2-7; v_gene: TRBV6-5
CDR3aa: ASSQDRGRHQPQH; j_gene: TRBJ1-5; v_gene: TRBV4-3
CDR3aa: SVEGEKGTDTQY; j_gene: TRBJ2-3; v_gene: TRBV29-1
CDR3aa: ARRRPGLDQETQY; j_gene: TRBJ2-5; v_gene: TRBV4-1
CDR3aa: ASRRQGDTEAF; j_gene: TRBJ1-1; v_gene: TRBV6-2/TRBV6-3
CDR3aa: ASSQGQVGYEQY; j_gene: TRBJ2-7; v_gene: TRBV4-3